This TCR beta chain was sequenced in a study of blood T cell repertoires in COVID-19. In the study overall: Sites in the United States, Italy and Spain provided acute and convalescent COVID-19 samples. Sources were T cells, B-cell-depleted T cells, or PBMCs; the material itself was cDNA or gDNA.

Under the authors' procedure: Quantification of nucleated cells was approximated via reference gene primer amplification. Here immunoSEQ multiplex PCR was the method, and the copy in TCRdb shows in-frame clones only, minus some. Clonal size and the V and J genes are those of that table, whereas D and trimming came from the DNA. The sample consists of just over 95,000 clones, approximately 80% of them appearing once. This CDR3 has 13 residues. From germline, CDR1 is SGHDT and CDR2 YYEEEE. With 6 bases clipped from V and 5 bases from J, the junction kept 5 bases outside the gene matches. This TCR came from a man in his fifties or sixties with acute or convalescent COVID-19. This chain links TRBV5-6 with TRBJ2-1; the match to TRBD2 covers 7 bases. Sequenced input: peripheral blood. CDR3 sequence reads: CASTSGANNEQFF. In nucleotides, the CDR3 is TGTGCCAGCACCAGCGGGGCGAACAATGAGCAGTTCTTC.